The 25 T cell receptor beta chains given below trace back to one sample, sequenced in a study of T cells in Graves' hyperthyroidism and ophthalmopathy. Regions amplified from RNA transcripts were the TCR beta CDR3 regions. Using the HTBI primer set, a first-round RT-PCR was run on the TCR CDR3. TCRdb reprocessed the multiplex PCR reads via MiXCR and lists one record per CDR3 protein. This table holds about 590,000 distinct CDR3 sequences, 15% to 18% found once. Sequencing was carried out using blood. The receptors derive from a woman under 40 with Graves' hyperthyroidism.

The chain is built from TRBV7-2 and TRBJ1-6; D possibly corresponds to TRBD1 (5 bases). The germline V gene has CDR1 SGHTA and CDR2 FQGNSA. This CDR3 is 14 amino acids long. The V end lost 1 base, the J end lost 9 bases, and 10 bases lay between the germline ends. For the CDR3, the DNA is TGTGCCAGCAGCTTAGTTAGGGGAGCTTCACCCCTCCACTTT. Its protein product is CASSLVRGASPLHF.

This clonotype has at least ten counts. The J gene is TRBJ2-3, the V gene TRBV7-9; D remains unclear. Germline-derived CDR1 and CDR2 are SEHNR and FQNEAQ (reference sequence). V shed 2 bases and J shed 3 bases, with 9 bases lying between them. The CDR3 is made up of 14 amino acids. This CDR3 reads CASSLISPTDTQYF. The CDR3 bases are TGTGCCAGCAGCTTAATCTCGCCAACAGATACGCAGTATTTT.

This clonotype was recorded many times. V is TRBV6-1 and J is TRBJ1-1; D is unclear. Germline V gives CDR1 MNHNS, CDR2 SASEGT. This CDR3 has 14 amino acids. V lost 7 bases and J lost 0, with 12 bases in between. This chain's CDR3 is CASKIENMNTEAFF. CDR3 nucleotides: TGTGCCAGCAAGATAGAGAACATGAACACTGAAGCTTTCTTT.

The chain links TRBV29-1 to TRBJ2-2; D gene unclear. Germline assignment: CDR1 SQVTM and CDR2 ANQGSEA. This CDR3 is built from 13 residues. V was trimmed by 6 bases and J by 6 bases, leaving 14 bases between them. The CDR3 loop is CSVASWGSGELFF. CDR3 DNA sequence: TGCAGCGTCGCAAGCTGGGGTTCCGGGGAGCTGTTTTTT.

The table lists this clonotype with a few counts. This chain uses TRBV20-1 with TRBJ1-2; D is perhaps TRBD1 (5 bases). CDR1 is DFQATT and CDR2 is SNEGSKA in the germline V gene (reference sequence). The CDR3 has 13 amino acids. Trimming cost V 5 bases and J 3 bases, with 13 bases left between them. DNA of the CDR3: TGCAGTGCTCCGAAGGGGATGGACTATGGCTACACCTTC. Translation: CSAPKGMDYGYTF.

The genes are TRBV15 and TRBJ2-7; D is possibly TRBD2 (6 bases). Germline V lookup: CDR1 LNHNV, CDR2 YYDKDF (reference sequence). Trimming cost V 0 bases and J 5 bases, with 14 bases left between them. This CDR3 is built from 15 residues. The CDR3: CATSRDWGLTNEQYF. DNA for the CDR3: TGTGCCACCAGCAGAGATTGGGGACTGACTAACGAGCAGTACTTC.

This clonotype showed up many times. The chain links TRBV7-2 to TRBJ1-2, with 8 bases fitting TRBD1. V lost 6 bases to trimming and J lost 4 bases; unmatched junction nucleotides: 4. In germline, CDR1 is SGHTA, CDR2 FQGNSA. The CDR3 has 13 residues. The chain's CDR3 is CASRRDRSYGYTF. In DNA form, the CDR3 reads TGTGCCAGCAGGAGGGACAGGTCCTATGGCTACACCTTC.

Of note for this clonotype: Since a much larger clone is just one base distant, this may be a read error. The chain employs TRBV11-2 and TRBJ2-7; 10 nucleotides align to TRBD2. CDR1 is SGHAT and CDR2 is FQNNGV in the germline V gene. J lost 5 bases, V lost 1 base, and 8 bases had no gene match. This CDR3 comprises 16 residues. CDR3 DNA sequence: TGTGCCAGCAGCTTAGCGGCTAGCGGGAGTAACGACGAGCAGTACTTC. Protein sequence: CASSLAASGSNDEQYF. Drawing the rest from reference TRBV11-2 and TRBJ2-7, the complete variable domain is EAGVAQSPRYKIIEKRQSVAFWCNPISGHATLYWYQQILGQGPKLLIQFQNNGVVDDSQLPKDRFSAERLKGVDSTLKIQPAKLEDSAVYLCASSLAASGSNDEQYFGPGTRLTVT.

In its sample, this clonotype was seen a few times. The chain recombines TRBV28 with TRBJ2-7; the D gene is possibly TRBD2 (5 bases). Trimming cost V 3 bases and J 4 bases, with 7 bases left between them. The CDR3 extends over 12 amino acids. Germline-derived CDR1 and CDR2 are MDHEN and SYDVKM. As DNA, the CDR3 is TGTGCCAGCAGTTTCGGGGAGTACGAGCAGTACTTC. As protein: CASSFGEYEQYF.

This rearrangement joins TRBV15 to TRBJ2-1; 8 nucleotides match TRBD2. Germline CDR1 and CDR2: LNHNV and YYDKDF (reference sequence). V was clipped by 3 bases and J by 6 bases; unmatched bases: 7. The CDR3 covers 15 residues. CDR3: CATSRDLGLANEQFF. As DNA, the CDR3 is TGTGCCACCAGCAGGGACCTTGGACTAGCCAATGAGCAGTTCTTC.

The J gene is TRBJ2-2, the V gene TRBV7-2; D is perhaps TRBD1 (5 bases). Germline CDR1 SGHTA, CDR2 FQGNSA. The CDR3 totals 15 residues. The germline V and J ends were trimmed by 3 bases and 3 bases, with 11 bases remaining between them. CDR3 in DNA: TGTGCCAGCAGCTTGGGGCTTGGGTACACCGGGGAGCTGTTTTTT. It is translated as CASSLGLGYTGELFF.

This clonotype was counted ten times or more. The chain joins TRBV15 to TRBJ2-7; 9 bases align to TRBD2. Germline V gives CDR1 LNHNV, CDR2 YYDKDF (reference sequence). Unmatched junction bases numbered 7, after V lost 5 bases and J lost 2 bases. This CDR3 region has 15 residues. CDR3 loop: CATSRSGSGAYEQYF. CDR3 nucleotides: TGTGCCACCAGCCGTAGCGGGAGCGGCGCCTACGAGCAGTACTTC. Full variable domain (outside the CDR3, taken from reference TRBV15 and TRBJ2-7): DAMVIQNPRYQVTQFGKPVTLSCSQTLNHNVMYWYQQKSSQAPKLLFHYYDKDFNNEADTPDNFQSRRPNTSFCFLDIRSPGLGDTAMYLCATSRSGSGAYEQYFGPGTRLTVT.

This clonotype showed up many times. The gene calls are TRBV2 and TRBJ2-1; tentatively, D is TRBD1 (5 bases). There are 15 residues in the CDR3. Germline lookup yields CDR1 SNHLY and CDR2 FYNNEI. V was shortened by 6 bases and J by 8 bases, with 20 bases between the two germline ends. This CDR3 reads CASRPRPWGVHEQFF. The CDR3 region has the DNA TGTGCCAGCAGGCCCAGACCGTGGGGCGTCCATGAGCAGTTCTTC.

There are many counts of this clonotype. The CDR3 sequence: CASSRSVTGVETQYF. DNA for the CDR3: TGTGCCAGCAGTCGATCGGTGACAGGGGTGGAGACCCAGTACTTC. The V and J genes are TRBV28 and TRBJ2-5; 8 bases agree with TRBD1. The trim removed 5 bases at V and 5 bases at J, leaving 10 bases unmatched. Germline CDR1 and CDR2: MDHEN and SYDVKM. The CDR3 totals 15 residues. Full variable domain (outside the CDR3, taken from reference TRBV28 and TRBJ2-5): DVKVTQSSRYLVKRTGEKVFLECVQDMDHENMFWYRQDPGLGLRLIYFSYDVKMKEKGDIPEGYSVSREKKERFSLILESASTNQTSMYLCASSRSVTGVETQYFGPGTRLLVL.

The sample holds many counts of this clonotype. This chain joins TRBV7-9 and TRBJ2-7; D may be TRBD1 (6 bases). Per the germline V gene, CDR1 is SEHNR and CDR2 is FQNEAQ (reference sequence). The CDR3 runs 14 residues. V shed 5 bases and J shed 2 bases, with 13 bases lying between them. CDR3 sequence: CASSHRDTTYEQYF. CDR3 in DNA: TGTGCCAGCAGCCACCGGGACACGACCTACGAGCAGTACTTC.

The sample holds a few counts of this clonotype. The chain recombines TRBV19 with TRBJ2-2; no firm D call. The V gene's germline CDR1 is LNHDA and CDR2 SQIVND (reference sequence). V lost 7 bases and J 4 bases, leaving 16 bases between the germline ends. This CDR3 comprises 15 residues. In DNA form, the CDR3 reads TGTGCCAGTACCGGTCTGCGCAGAACCACCGGGGAGCTGTTTTTT. This sequence encodes CASTGLRRTTGELFF.

This clonotype showed up many times. DNA for the CDR3: TGCGCCAGCAGCTTGGGGGGATTGGACGACTATGGCTACACCTTC. Translation gives CASSLGGLDDYGYTF. This chain links TRBV5-1 with TRBJ1-2; unclear D gene. Trimming removed 0 bases at V and 3 bases at J, with 12 bases between. The germline V gene has CDR1 SGHRS and CDR2 YFSETQ. The CDR3 contains 15 residues.

This clonotype was observed a handful of times. Since a much larger clone is just one base distant, this may be a read error. This rearrangement joins TRBV5-1 to TRBJ2-7, with D maybe TRBD2 (5 bases). CDR1 and CDR2 (germline): SGHRS, YFSETQ. Trimming cost V 0 bases and J 2 bases, with 9 bases left between them. CDR3 length equals 14 residues. Here the CDR3 reads CASSLGTDPYEQYF. The CDR3 DNA reads as TGCGCCAGCAGCTTGGGGACTGATCCCTACGAGCAGTACTTC.

This clonotype was seen at least ten times. The chain uses TRBV24-1 and TRBJ2-3; D is uncertain. Germline CDR1 and CDR2: KGHDR and SFDVKD. V shed 2 bases and J shed 1 base, with 3 bases lying between them. The CDR3 runs 13 residues. The CDR3 loop reads CATSDSGTDTQYF. For the CDR3, the DNA is TGTGCCACCAGTGATTCGGGCACAGATACGCAGTATTTT.

This clonotype came up a few times. V and J are TRBV20-1 and TRBJ1-1; a possible D gene is TRBD1 (5 bases). The V gene's germline CDR1 is DFQATT and CDR2 SNEGSKA (reference sequence). The V end lost 6 bases, the J end lost 0 bases, and 26 bases lay between the germline ends. CDR3 length: 18 residues. The CDR3 loop is CSANGRGRLGSMNTEAFF. The CDR3 DNA reads as TGCAGTGCCAATGGGAGGGGAAGGCTGGGGTCCATGAACACTGAAGCTTTCTTT.

This clonotype has a single count. The chain is built from TRBV4-3 and TRBJ2-4, with 13 bases aligning to TRBD2. The germline CDR1 and CDR2 sequences are LGHNA and YSLEER. The CDR3 consists of 16 residues. J was trimmed by 5 bases and V by 3 bases; bases with no gene match: 4. DNA for the CDR3: TGCGCCAGCAGCCACTTTGGGACTAGCGGGGAAAACATTCAGTACTTC. Protein: CASSHFGTSGENIQYF.

This clonotype was detected a few times. A clone one base away is much larger, so this may be a read error. V and J are TRBV12-3 or TRBV12-4 and TRBJ2-1; the D gene could be TRBD1 or TRBD2 (5 bases each). The CDR3 consists of 15 residues. V dropped 7 bases and J dropped 2 bases, with 15 bases sitting between them. CDR3 sequence: CASTTDGAPYNEQFF. The CDR3 DNA is TGTGCCAGCACAACCGACGGGGCCCCCTACAATGAGCAGTTCTTC.

This clonotype has just a few counts. The J gene is TRBJ2-7, the V gene TRBV20-1; D possibly corresponds to TRBD2 (6 bases). Trimming took 0 bases from V and 3 from J, leaving 18 bases between them. Germline V gene sequence: CDR1 DFQATT, CDR2 SNEGSKA (reference sequence). CDR3 length: 16 residues. For the CDR3, the DNA is TGCAGTGCTAGAGATCCCAGCGGGCCCTATGTCTACGAGCAGTACTTC. Its protein product is CSARDPSGPYVYEQYF.

V gene TRBV24-1 combines with J gene TRBJ2-1; the D gene is possibly TRBD1 (7 bases). Germline CDR1 reads KGHDR; CDR2 reads SFDVKD. The CDR3 is 15 residues long. The V end lost 9 bases, the J end lost 8 bases, and 22 bases lay between the germline ends. Here the CDR3 reads CATQEGGGKTDEQFF. The DNA for the CDR3 is TGTGCCACCCAGGAAGGGGGCGGGAAGACGGATGAGCAGTTCTTC.

The V and J genes are TRBV7-9 and TRBJ2-2, with a tentative D call TRBD1 (6 bases). CDR3 length equals 15 residues. V was cut by 5 bases and J by 1 base, with 11 bases left in between. Looked up from germline, CDR1 is SEHNR and CDR2 is FQNEAQ (reference sequence). In DNA form, the CDR3 reads TGTGCCAGCAGCCAGCCGGGACAGAACACCGGGGAGCTGTTTTTT. It is translated as CASSQPGQNTGELFF.